The rows below give T cell receptor beta chains drawn from one sample of a study of blood T cell repertoires in COVID-19. This table comes from immunoSEQ multiplex PCR, and its TCRdb copy is limited to in-frame clones, with some not included. This sample carries about 46,000 clones, around nine tenths of them seen once, and the ten largest clones take roughly 15%. Sequencing used peripheral blood. The source of these receptors is a man between 60 and 75 years old with active or convalescent COVID-19. Both conserved end residues are part of each CDR3. Fields, in order: clone size, J gene, V gene, D gene, CDR3 DNA, CDR3 protein. A D gene is named only where the DNA matches it firmly. A row's size may be missing; if present it is once, few, many or a size class.

clone size: -
J gene: TRBJ2-7
V gene: TRBV28
D gene: -
CDR3 DNA: TGTGCCAGCAGTTGGCTGAGTAGGGGTCGTAGCTACGAGCAGTACTTC
CDR3 protein: CASSWLSRGRSYEQYF

clone size: few
J gene: TRBJ1-1
V gene: TRBV27
D gene: TRBD1
CDR3 DNA: TGTGCCAGCAGTATTGACAGGGCAAACACTGAAGCTTTCTTT
CDR3 protein: CASSIDRANTEAFF

clone size: -
J gene: TRBJ2-3
V gene: TRBV5-1
D gene: -
CDR3 DNA: TGCGCCAGCAGCTTGATAGCGCCCGGCGGGGAGCAGTATTTT
CDR3 protein: CASSLIAPGGEQYF

clone size: -
J gene: TRBJ2-6
V gene: TRBV5-1
D gene: TRBD1
CDR3 DNA: TGCGCCAGCAAGGGGGCCACTGGGGCCAACGTCCTGACTTTC
CDR3 protein: CASKGATGANVLTF

clone size: -
J gene: TRBJ1-1
V gene: TRBV2
D gene: -
CDR3 DNA: TGTGCCAGCGAGTGGTGGTTGAACACTGAAGCTTTCTTT
CDR3 protein: CASEWWLNTEAFF

clone size: -
J gene: TRBJ1-2
V gene: TRBV7-3
D gene: TRBD1
CDR3 DNA: TGTGCCAGCAGCTTAATCGGGGGACAGTCTCATAACTATGGCTACACCTTC
CDR3 protein: CASSLIGGQSHNYGYTF

clone size: -
J gene: TRBJ2-3
V gene: TRBV7-2
D gene: TRBD2
CDR3 DNA: TGTGCCAGCAGCTTAGGCCTAGCGGGGGCAGATACGCAGTATTTT
CDR3 protein: CASSLGLAGADTQYF

clone size: -
J gene: TRBJ1-1
V gene: TRBV7-6
D gene: TRBD1
CDR3 DNA: TGTGCCAGCAGCTCCCCTCGGGACAGGTTTTCCGGCACTGAAGCTTTCTTT
CDR3 protein: CASSSPRDRFSGTEAFF

clone size: -
J gene: TRBJ2-1
V gene: TRBV6-6
D gene: TRBD1
CDR3 DNA: TGTGCCAGCAGTTACCGGACAGGGGGCTCCTACAATGAGCAGTTCTTC
CDR3 protein: CASSYRTGGSYNEQFF

clone size: -
J gene: TRBJ2-3
V gene: TRBV6-1
D gene: -
CDR3 DNA: TGTGCCAGCAGTGAAGGGAGCCAATCTAGCACAGATACGCAGTATTTT
CDR3 protein: CASSEGSQSSTDTQYF

clone size: -
J gene: TRBJ1-3
V gene: TRBV5-6
D gene: -
CDR3 DNA: TGTGCCAGCAGCTTCTGGGGCAACTCTGGAAACACCATATATTTT
CDR3 protein: CASSFWGNSGNTIYF

clone size: once
J gene: TRBJ1-4
V gene: TRBV25-1
D gene: TRBD1
CDR3 DNA: TGTGCCAGCAGCGGGGACAGGAATTTTAATGAAAAACTGTTTTTT
CDR3 protein: CASSGDRNFNEKLFF

clone size: -
J gene: TRBJ1-4
V gene: TRBV4-3
D gene: -
CDR3 DNA: TGCGCCAGCAGCCAAGAAATCGGGGGAGTCTTTGAAAAACTGTTTTTT
CDR3 protein: CASSQEIGGVFEKLFF

clone size: -
J gene: TRBJ2-1
V gene: TRBV10-3
D gene: TRBD1
CDR3 DNA: TGTGCCATCAGTGAGTCGCCGTTGACAGGGACGTTTTTCAATGAGCAGTTCTTC
CDR3 protein: CAISESPLTGTFFNEQFF

clone size: -
J gene: TRBJ2-4
V gene: TRBV5-6
D gene: TRBD1
CDR3 DNA: TGTGCCAGCCAGGGGGGCAGACAGGGGTGGGCCAAAAACATTCAGTACTTC
CDR3 protein: CASQGGRQGWAKNIQYF

clone size: -
J gene: TRBJ2-7
V gene: TRBV6-5
D gene: TRBD1
CDR3 DNA: TGTGCCAGCAGCCAGGACAGGTCGATTTACGAGCAGTACTTC
CDR3 protein: CASSQDRSIYEQYF

clone size: -
J gene: TRBJ2-7
V gene: TRBV11-1
D gene: TRBD1
CDR3 DNA: TGTGCCAGCAGCTCTCGACAGGGATCCTACGAGCAGTACTTC
CDR3 protein: CASSSRQGSYEQYF

clone size: -
J gene: TRBJ2-3
V gene: TRBV7-6
D gene: TRBD2
CDR3 DNA: TGTGCCAGCAGCAGAGCGGGGGCGAGCACAGATACGCAGTATTTT
CDR3 protein: CASSRAGASTDTQYF

clone size: -
J gene: TRBJ1-1
V gene: TRBV7-9
D gene: -
CDR3 DNA: TGTGCCAGCAGCATTGGAGAGATTCTGAGCACTGAAGCTTTCTTT
CDR3 protein: CASSIGEILSTEAFF

clone size: -
J gene: TRBJ2-7
V gene: TRBV7-9
D gene: -
CDR3 DNA: TGTGCCAGCAGCGAAACAGGGTACGAGCAGTACTTC
CDR3 protein: CASSETGYEQYF

clone size: -
J gene: TRBJ1-5
V gene: TRBV19
D gene: -
CDR3 DNA: TGTGCCAGTAGTTTCGATAGTCAGCCCCAGCATTTT
CDR3 protein: CASSFDSQPQHF

clone size: -
J gene: TRBJ1-2
V gene: TRBV19
D gene: TRBD1
CDR3 DNA: TGTGCCATTGACAGGGGGCTCTATGGCTACACCTTC
CDR3 protein: CAIDRGLYGYTF

clone size: -
J gene: TRBJ2-4
V gene: TRBV14
D gene: -
CDR3 DNA: TGTGCCAGCAGCCAAGGATTAGCGCCTAAGAGCTTC
CDR3 protein: CASSQGLAPKSF

clone size: -
J gene: TRBJ2-5
V gene: TRBV19
D gene: -
CDR3 DNA: TGTGCCAGTAGTCCACGGACAGCAAACCAAGAGACCCAGTACTTC
CDR3 protein: CASSPRTANQETQYF

clone size: once
J gene: TRBJ2-5
V gene: TRBV24-1
D gene: -
CDR3 DNA: TGTGCCACCGGGGAAGGGGGACGGGAGACCCAGTACTTC
CDR3 protein: CATGEGGRETQYF

clone size: -
J gene: TRBJ2-1
V gene: TRBV5-1
D gene: TRBD1
CDR3 DNA: TGCGCCAGCAGGCAAACAGGGGATGAGCAGTTCTTC
CDR3 protein: CASRQTGDEQFF

clone size: once
J gene: TRBJ2-2
V gene: TRBV3-1/TRBV3-2
D gene: TRBD1
CDR3 DNA: TGTGCCAGCAGCCAAGGACAGGGCGGGTTGACCGGGGAGCTGTTTTTT
CDR3 protein: CASSQGQGGLTGELFF

clone size: once
J gene: TRBJ2-1
V gene: TRBV24-1
D gene: -
CDR3 DNA: TGTGCCACCAGCCCCCCCGGTTACAATGAGCAGTTCTTC
CDR3 protein: CATSPPGYNEQFF

clone size: few
J gene: TRBJ1-4
V gene: TRBV6-6
D gene: -
CDR3 DNA: TGTGCCAGCAGGGATCGGAGGTTTAATGAAAAACTGTTTTTT
CDR3 protein: CASRDRRFNEKLFF

clone size: -
J gene: TRBJ2-3
V gene: TRBV11-2
D gene: -
CDR3 DNA: TGTGCCAGCAGCTTAGATCGGCGGTCTAGCACAGATACGCAGTATTTT
CDR3 protein: CASSLDRRSSTDTQYF

clone size: few
J gene: TRBJ1-5
V gene: TRBV2
D gene: -
CDR3 DNA: TGTGCCAGCAGTGGGACCAGGGATCAGCCCCAGCATTTT
CDR3 protein: CASSGTRDQPQHF

clone size: once
J gene: TRBJ1-2
V gene: TRBV18
D gene: -
CDR3 DNA: TGTGCCAGCTCACCTCAACATACTAACTATGGCTACACCTTC
CDR3 protein: CASSPQHTNYGYTF

clone size: -
J gene: TRBJ2-7
V gene: TRBV6-5
D gene: TRBD1
CDR3 DNA: TGTGCCAGCATCCCCGGGACAGGGTCAAGCGAGCAGTACTTC
CDR3 protein: CASIPGTGSSEQYF

clone size: -
J gene: TRBJ1-5
V gene: TRBV5-6
D gene: TRBD1
CDR3 DNA: TGTGCCAGCAGCCGACAGGGAAATCAGCCCCAGCATTTT
CDR3 protein: CASSRQGNQPQHF

clone size: -
J gene: TRBJ1-6
V gene: TRBV30
D gene: -
CDR3 DNA: TGTGCCTGGAGTGTTCTTGCCAGGGGTAATTCACCCCTCCACTTT
CDR3 protein: CAWSVLARGNSPLHF

clone size: -
J gene: TRBJ1-2
V gene: TRBV5-1
D gene: -
CDR3 DNA: TGCGCCAGCAGCGCCCTCGAGGGAGGGAGCTATGGCTACACCTTC
CDR3 protein: CASSALEGGSYGYTF

clone size: -
J gene: TRBJ2-7
V gene: TRBV7-9
D gene: -
CDR3 DNA: TGTGCCAGCAGCTTATCGGGGGTTAACTACGAGCAGTACTTC
CDR3 protein: CASSLSGVNYEQYF

clone size: once
J gene: TRBJ2-5
V gene: TRBV25-1
D gene: -
CDR3 DNA: TGTGCCAGCACCTCACTAAGGGCGGGGGCGGAGACCCAGTACTTC
CDR3 protein: CASTSLRAGAETQYF

clone size: -
J gene: TRBJ2-7
V gene: TRBV12-1
D gene: -
CDR3 DNA: TGTGCCAGCAGCTTAGGGACAGAAAAGTCCTACGAGCAGTACTTC
CDR3 protein: CASSLGTEKSYEQYF

clone size: -
J gene: TRBJ1-1
V gene: TRBV18
D gene: -
CDR3 DNA: TGTGCCAGCTCACCGAAACACGGTGGAGACACTGAAGCTTTCTTT
CDR3 protein: CASSPKHGGDTEAFF

clone size: few
J gene: TRBJ1-6
V gene: TRBV18
D gene: -
CDR3 DNA: TGTGCCAGCTCACCAGGCCCCTATAATTCACCCCTCCACTTT
CDR3 protein: CASSPGPYNSPLHF

clone size: few
J gene: TRBJ1-1
V gene: TRBV4-1
D gene: TRBD1
CDR3 DNA: TGCGCCAGCAGATCCGGGACAGTGAACACTGAAGCTTTCTTT
CDR3 protein: CASRSGTVNTEAFF

clone size: -
J gene: TRBJ1-6
V gene: TRBV27
D gene: -
CDR3 DNA: TGTGCCAGCAGTTTTATCGGGGGGCTTAGTTCACCCCTCCACTTT
CDR3 protein: CASSFIGGLSSPLHF

clone size: -
J gene: TRBJ1-5
V gene: TRBV24-1
D gene: TRBD1
CDR3 DNA: TGTGCCACCAGTGAGTCGACAGGGGCGAGCAATCAGCCCCAGCATTTT
CDR3 protein: CATSESTGASNQPQHF

clone size: -
J gene: TRBJ2-2
V gene: TRBV5-1
D gene: TRBD2
CDR3 DNA: TGCGCCAGCAGCTTCGGTAGCGGGGCGAACACCGGGGAGCTGTTTTTT
CDR3 protein: CASSFGSGANTGELFF

clone size: -
J gene: TRBJ1-5
V gene: TRBV10-2
D gene: -
CDR3 DNA: TGCGCCAGCAGCGGTGGTATCAATCAGCCCCAGCATTTT
CDR3 protein: CASSGGINQPQHF

clone size: -
J gene: TRBJ1-4
V gene: TRBV11-2
D gene: -
CDR3 DNA: TGTGCCAGCAGCTTAGCTGGGCTTATGCACGAAAAACTGTTTTTT
CDR3 protein: CASSLAGLMHEKLFF

clone size: -
J gene: TRBJ1-2
V gene: TRBV30
D gene: -
CDR3 DNA: TGTGCCTGGAGTGAAAACGCCAGGGGCTATGGCTACACCTTC
CDR3 protein: CAWSENARGYGYTF